The 29 T cell receptor beta chains listed next were all sequenced from one sample in a study of blood T cell repertoires in COVID-19. Method: immunoSEQ multiplex PCR; TCRdb's copy keeps in-frame clones and lacks some. The sample consists of a few thousand clones, about 88% of them appearing once. What was sequenced was peripheral blood. Receptor source: a woman aged 80 or over with acute or convalescent COVID-19.

The rearrangement uses TRBV30 and TRBJ2-3, with D possibly being TRBD2 (5 bases). With 0 bases removed from V and 2 bases from J, the gap between germline ends came to 6 bases. This CDR3 has 13 amino acids. Germline CDR1 reads GTSNPN; CDR2 reads SVGIG (reference sequence). CDR3 sequence (DNA): TGTGCCTGGAGTGTACTAGACACAGATACGCAGTATTTT. Translating it yields CAWSVLDTDTQYF.

This sequence joins TRBV29-1 and TRBJ2-7; D unclear. Trimming removed 3 bases at V and 2 bases at J, with 5 bases between. Germline V gene data show CDR1 as SQVTM and CDR2 as ANQGSEA. The CDR3 loop spans 11 amino acids. CDR3 loop: CSVDVTYEQYF. In DNA form, the CDR3 reads TGCAGCGTTGACGTTACCTACGAGCAGTACTTC.

This clone was detected once. This sequence joins TRBV28 and TRBJ2-3; D is possibly TRBD2 (5 bases). This CDR3 is built from 15 residues. Per germline, CDR1 MDHEN and CDR2 SYDVKM. The germline V and J ends were trimmed by 4 bases and 4 bases, with 15 bases remaining between them. CDR3: CASSSRTRRSDTQYF. As DNA, the CDR3 is TGTGCCAGCAGTTCCCGGACCCGGAGGTCAGATACGCAGTATTTT.

CDR3 protein: CASSLRRGRNAQPQHF. The DNA of the CDR3 is TGTGCCAGTAGTCTACGCAGGGGGCGTAACGCCCAGCCCCAGCATTTT. V and J are TRBV19 and TRBJ1-5; 8 bases line up with TRBD1. The CDR3 totals 16 residues. With V trimmed by 5 bases and J by 7 bases, 13 bases remained unmatched. From germline, CDR1 is LNHDA and CDR2 SQIVND (reference sequence).

The chain combines TRBV7-3 with TRBJ2-7, with D maybe TRBD2 (6 bases). V lost 1 base and J lost 4, with 11 bases in between. Germline CDR1 is SGHTA and CDR2 is FQGTGA. The CDR3 contains 14 residues. The CDR3 here is CASSLMGGQYEQYF. The CDR3 DNA reads TGTGCCAGCAGCTTAATGGGGGGTCAATACGAGCAGTACTTC.

V usage is TRBV6-5 and J usage is TRBJ1-1; D call uncertain. V was shortened by 7 bases and J by 3 bases, with 12 bases between the two germline ends. The CDR3 contains 13 residues. CDR1 is MNHEY, CDR2 SVGAGI, per germline. CDR3 loop: CASTPLSYTEAFF. Here the CDR3 DNA reads TGTGCCAGCACTCCTCTTTCGTACACTGAAGCTTTCTTT.

The gene calls are TRBV28 and TRBJ2-7, with 9 positions matching TRBD2. Germline V gene sequence: CDR1 MDHEN, CDR2 SYDVKM. The J segment lost 5 bases and the V segment lost 6 bases, leaving 8 bases of the junction unmatched. The CDR3 loop spans 14 amino acids. The CDR3 here is CASRPGGGAHEQYF. CDR3 nucleotide sequence: TGTGCCAGCAGACCCGGCGGGGGGGCCCACGAGCAGTACTTC.

The chain uses TRBV5-1 and TRBJ2-1, with 7 bases aligning to TRBD2. Germline CDR1 is SGHRS and CDR2 is YFSETQ. The CDR3 loop spans 17 amino acids. V lost 4 bases, J lost 3 bases, and 13 bases stayed unmatched. The CDR3 reads CASSVHLLATSYNEQFF. Here the CDR3 DNA reads TGCGCCAGCAGCGTACACTTACTAGCGACAAGCTACAATGAGCAGTTCTTC.

The J gene is TRBJ2-3, the V gene TRBV2, with 11 bases matching TRBD2. From germline, CDR1 is SNHLY and CDR2 FYNNEI. This CDR3 contains 13 residues. After removal of 6 bases from V and 5 bases from J, the junction contained 1 base not matched to a gene. CDR3 loop: CASRTSGVDTQYF. The CDR3 DNA reads as TGTGCCAGCAGGACTAGCGGGGTAGATACGCAGTATTTT.

CDR3 region: CASSSTGSGNTEAFF. In nucleotides, the CDR3 is TGTGCCAGCAGTTCCACAGGGTCTGGAAACACTGAAGCTTTCTTT. The genes are TRBV28 and TRBJ1-1; TRBD1 might be the D (6 bases). CDR1 is MDHEN and CDR2 is SYDVKM in the germline V gene. CDR3 length: 15 amino acids. Between the trimmed V and J ends, which lost 4 bases and 2 bases, there was a span of 14 bases.

This sequence joins TRBV5-1 and TRBJ1-5; possible D gene TRBD1, 6 bases. There are 15 residues in the CDR3. The germline gives CDR1 SGHRS, CDR2 YFSETQ. The V gene lost 1 base and the J gene lost 5 bases, with 13 bases spanning the gap. The CDR3 here is CASSLNGGRDQPQHF. The CDR3 nucleotides read TGCGCCAGCAGCTTGAATGGGGGCCGGGATCAGCCCCAGCATTTT. The full variable domain, in which reference TRBV5-1 and TRBJ1-5 provide the parts outside the CDR3, is KAGVTQTPRYLIKTRGQQVTLSCSPISGHRSVSWYQQTPGQGLQFLFEYFSETQRNKGNFPGRFSGRQFSNSRSEMNVSTLELGDSALYLCASSLNGGRDQPQHFGDGTRLSIL.

Only one count was recorded for this clone. The chain is built from TRBV19 and TRBJ2-5; D gene uncertain. The ends were cut back, 5 bases at V and 3 bases at J, with 7 bases in the middle. The CDR3 covers 12 residues. Germline lookup yields CDR1 LNHDA and CDR2 SQIVND (reference sequence). The CDR3 DNA reads TGTGCCAGTAGTGCCTATGAAGAGACCCAGTACTTC. This gives the protein CASSAYEETQYF.

This rearrangement joins TRBV5-1 to TRBJ1-2; D is unresolved. Trimming removed 4 bases from V and 6 bases from J, with 13 bases in between. The CDR3 totals 13 residues. Germline loops: CDR1 SGHRS, CDR2 YFSETQ. DNA for the CDR3: TGCGCCAGCAGCCTCGGGGAAGGTGATGGCTACACCTTC. Translation: CASSLGEGDGYTF.

The chain is built from TRBV3-1 (or the pseudogene TRBV3-2) and TRBJ2-4; 10 nucleotides align to TRBD2. The CDR3 consists of 17 residues. V dropped 4 bases and J dropped 1; count of bases not matched to a gene: 7. The germline gives CDR1 LGHDT, CDR2 YNNKEL (reference sequence). DNA for the CDR3: TGTGCCAGCAGCCGGACAGGGACTAGCGCGGCCAAAAACATTCAGTACTTC. This gives the protein CASSRTGTSAAKNIQYF.

The chain recombines TRBV5-1 with TRBJ1-1, with 10 bases aligning to TRBD1. After removal of 2 bases from V and 4 bases from J, the junction contained 5 bases not matched to a gene. CDR1 is SGHRS, CDR2 YFSETQ, per germline. The CDR3 is made up of 15 amino acids. CDR3 sequence: CASSFAGTGVTEAFF. The CDR3 DNA is TGCGCCAGCAGCTTTGCCGGGACAGGGGTCACTGAAGCTTTCTTT.

The chain has TRBV3-1 (or the pseudogene TRBV3-2) and TRBJ1-5; D is perhaps TRBD1 (5 bases). V lost 5 bases, J lost 6 bases, and 11 bases lay in between. CDR3 length equals 13 residues. In germline, CDR1 is LGHDT, CDR2 YNNKEL (reference sequence). The CDR3 DNA sequence: TGTGCCAGCAGCTCCCGGGGGGGTCAGCCCCAGCATTTT. As protein: CASSSRGGQPQHF.

The chain has TRBV27 and TRBJ2-3, with 9 positions matching TRBD2. CDR1 is MNHEY, CDR2 SMNVEV, per germline (reference sequence). This CDR3 has 20 residues. The ends lost 5 bases at V and 1 base at J; junction bases unmatched: 19. CDR3 sequence: CASSPLGWLAGLGRTDTQYF. The CDR3 DNA follows: TGTGCCAGCAGTCCCCTCGGTTGGCTAGCGGGGTTGGGGCGCACAGATACGCAGTATTTT.

This chain links TRBV30 with TRBJ1-5, with D uncertain. The CDR3 covers 15 residues. Germline V gives CDR1 GTSNPN, CDR2 SVGIG (reference sequence). Trimming removed 6 bases at V and 0 bases at J, with 15 bases between. This CDR3 reads CACQIEGNSNQPQHF. Here the CDR3 DNA reads TGTGCCTGCCAGATAGAGGGAAATAGCAATCAGCCCCAGCATTTT.

This clone was recorded only once. The chain carries TRBV3-1 (or the pseudogene TRBV3-2) and TRBJ1-1, with D perhaps matching TRBD1 (6 bases). The CDR3 runs to 12 residues. Trimming left V 1 base short and J 10 bases short, with 10 bases between. Germline-derived CDR1 and CDR2 are LGHDT and YNNKEL (reference sequence). This CDR3 is CASSQGEGGAFF. The CDR3 region has the DNA TGTGCCAGCAGCCAAGGGGAGGGGGGAGCTTTCTTT.

The chain couples TRBV2 to TRBJ1-1, with a weak D call TRBD1 (5 bases). V was clipped by 7 bases and J by 1 base, with 10 bases between them. The CDR3 length is 13 residues. From germline, CDR1 is SNHLY and CDR2 FYNNEI. CDR3 protein: CASTWTPNTEAFF. The CDR3 nucleotides read TGTGCCAGCACTTGGACACCGAACACTGAAGCTTTCTTT.

The chain links TRBV5-4 to TRBJ2-5, with 14 bases lining up with TRBD2. V was pared by 0 bases and J by 1 base, with 2 bases of the junction left unmatched. This CDR3 comprises 17 residues. From germline, CDR1 is SGHNT and CDR2 YYREEE (reference sequence). DNA for the CDR3: TGTGCCAGCAGCTTGGGACTAGCGGGGGGGATCCAAGAGACCCAGTACTTC. Protein sequence: CASSLGLAGGIQETQYF. The variable domain in full, completed from reference TRBV5-4 and TRBJ2-5, reads ETGVTQSPTHLIKTRGQQVTLRCSSQSGHNTVSWYQQALGQGPQFIFQYYREEENGRGNFPPRFSGLQFPNYSSELNVNALELDDSALYLCASSLGLAGGIQETQYFGPGTRLLVL.

The table lists this clone with a count of one. The CDR3 bases are TGTGCCAGCAGCGGGACTAGCGGGAGTAACATTCAGTACTTC. Translating gives CASSGTSGSNIQYF. This rearrangement joins TRBV2 to TRBJ2-4; 14 bases align to TRBD2. The CDR3 covers 14 residues. V lost 6 bases to trimming and J lost 7 bases; unmatched junction nucleotides: 2. Germline V gene data show CDR1 as SNHLY and CDR2 as FYNNEI.

V is TRBV9 and J is TRBJ1-1; 8 nucleotides line up with TRBD1. The trim removed 3 bases at V and 9 bases at J, leaving 4 bases unmatched. Germline CDR1 is SGDLS and CDR2 is YYNGEE. CDR3 length equals 12 residues. The CDR3 here is CASSAGQGKAFF. The CDR3 DNA is TGTGCCAGCAGCGCAGGACAGGGAAAAGCTTTCTTT.

V usage is TRBV27 and J usage is TRBJ2-1; a weak D match, TRBD2 (7 bases). Germline V gene sequence: CDR1 MNHEY, CDR2 SMNVEV (reference sequence). The CDR3 contains 15 residues. With 6 bases removed from V and 3 bases from J, the gap between germline ends came to 15 bases. In DNA form, the CDR3 reads TGTGCCAGCAGCCTGGGAGGGGGGCGCTACAATGAGCAGTTCTTC. Translation gives CASSLGGGRYNEQFF.

The chain employs TRBV3-1 (or the pseudogene TRBV3-2) and TRBJ1-5, with TRBD1 matching 7 bases. Per germline, CDR1 LGHDT and CDR2 YNNKEL (reference sequence). The CDR3 length is 18 residues. Germline trimming cut 0 bases from V and 3 bases from J; bases unmatched to any gene: 11. The CDR3 here is CASSQEYGSGTANQPQHF. CDR3 in DNA: TGTGCCAGCAGCCAAGAATACGGGTCCGGGACAGCCAATCAGCCCCAGCATTTT.

J is TRBJ1-5 and V is TRBV28; D unresolved. This CDR3 has 13 amino acids. The V end lost 3 bases, the J end lost 9 bases, and 12 bases lay between the germline ends. Germline CDR1 MDHEN, CDR2 SYDVKM. In DNA, the CDR3 is TGTGCCAGCAGTTTGAACCGGGGAGGGCCCCAGCATTTT. It encodes CASSLNRGGPQHF.

The chain combines TRBV2 with TRBJ1-2, with 7 positions matching TRBD1. This CDR3 has 12 residues. Germline loops: CDR1 SNHLY, CDR2 FYNNEI. V lost 7 bases and J lost 8; bases outside the gene matches: 7. CDR3 sequence (DNA): TGTGCCAGCACGGAGGGGGCGGCCGGCTACACCTTC. Its translation: CASTEGAAGYTF.

By share of the sample, this clone is large (0.1 to 1%). This sequence joins TRBV7-8 and TRBJ1-3; D remains ambiguous. V was cut by 3 bases and J by 4 bases, with 4 bases left in between. The CDR3 totals 12 residues. Germline loops: CDR1 SGHVS, CDR2 FQNEAQ. The CDR3 nucleotides are TGTGCCAGCAGCTTTGGCGGAAACACCATATATTTT. Translating gives CASSFGGNTIYF. Full variable domain (rest looked up from reference TRBV7-8 and TRBJ1-3): GAGVSQSPRYKVAKRGQDVALRCDPISGHVSLFWYQQALGQGPEFLTYFQNEAQLDKSGLPSDRFFAERPEGSVSTLKIQRTQQEDSAVYLCASSFGGNTIYFGEGSWLTVV.

The chain has TRBV7-9 and TRBJ1-2, with a possible D match to TRBD1 (6 bases). Germline CDR1 and CDR2: SEHNR and FQNEAQ (reference sequence). V was cut by 0 bases and J by 5 bases, with 10 bases left in between. This CDR3 contains 14 residues. The CDR3 spells CASSLAGAAYGYTF. Written as DNA, the CDR3 is TGTGCCAGCAGCTTAGCGGGGGCAGCTTATGGCTACACCTTC.